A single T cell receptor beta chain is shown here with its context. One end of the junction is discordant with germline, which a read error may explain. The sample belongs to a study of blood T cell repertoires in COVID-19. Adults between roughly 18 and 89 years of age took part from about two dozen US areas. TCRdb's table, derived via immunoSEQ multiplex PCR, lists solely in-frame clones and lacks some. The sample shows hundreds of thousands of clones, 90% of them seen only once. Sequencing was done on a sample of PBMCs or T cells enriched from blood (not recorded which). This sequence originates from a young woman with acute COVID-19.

CDR3 in DNA: TGTGCCAGCAGTCTATCCTTGGGACTAGGCTACGAGCAGTACTTC. Translation: CASSLSLGLGYEQYF. The V and J genes are TRBV27 and TRBJ2-7, with 8 bases aligning to TRBD2. Germline V gene lookup returns CDR1 MNHEY and CDR2 SMNVEV (reference sequence). The CDR3 consists of 15 residues.